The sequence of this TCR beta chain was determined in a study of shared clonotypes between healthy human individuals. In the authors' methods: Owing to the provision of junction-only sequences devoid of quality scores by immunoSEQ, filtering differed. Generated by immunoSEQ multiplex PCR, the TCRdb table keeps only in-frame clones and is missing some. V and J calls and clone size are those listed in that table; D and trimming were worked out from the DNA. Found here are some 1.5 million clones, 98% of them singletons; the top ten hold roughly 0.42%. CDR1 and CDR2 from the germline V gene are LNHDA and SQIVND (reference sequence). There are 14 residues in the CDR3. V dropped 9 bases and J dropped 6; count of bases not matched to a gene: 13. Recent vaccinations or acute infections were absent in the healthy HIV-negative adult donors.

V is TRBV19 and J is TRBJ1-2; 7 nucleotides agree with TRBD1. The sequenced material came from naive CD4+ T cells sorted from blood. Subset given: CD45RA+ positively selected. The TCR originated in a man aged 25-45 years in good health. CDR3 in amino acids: CASLPDYRGNGYTF. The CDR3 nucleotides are TGTGCCAGCCTCCCAGACTACAGGGGCAATGGCTACACCTTC.